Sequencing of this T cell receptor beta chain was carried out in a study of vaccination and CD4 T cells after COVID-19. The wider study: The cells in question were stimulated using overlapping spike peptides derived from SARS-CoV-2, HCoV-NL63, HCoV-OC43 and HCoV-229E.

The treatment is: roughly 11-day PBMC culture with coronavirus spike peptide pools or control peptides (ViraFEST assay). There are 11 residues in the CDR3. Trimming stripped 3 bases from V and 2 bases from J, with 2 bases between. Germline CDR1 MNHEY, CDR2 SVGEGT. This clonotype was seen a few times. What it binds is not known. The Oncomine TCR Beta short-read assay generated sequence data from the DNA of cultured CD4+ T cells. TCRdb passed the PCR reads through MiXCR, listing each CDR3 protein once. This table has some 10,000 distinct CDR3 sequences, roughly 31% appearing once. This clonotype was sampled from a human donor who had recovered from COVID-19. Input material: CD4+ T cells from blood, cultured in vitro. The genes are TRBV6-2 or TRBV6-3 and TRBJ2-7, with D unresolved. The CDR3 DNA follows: TGTGCCAGCAGTTATGCCTACGAGCAGTACTTC. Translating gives CASSYAYEQYF.